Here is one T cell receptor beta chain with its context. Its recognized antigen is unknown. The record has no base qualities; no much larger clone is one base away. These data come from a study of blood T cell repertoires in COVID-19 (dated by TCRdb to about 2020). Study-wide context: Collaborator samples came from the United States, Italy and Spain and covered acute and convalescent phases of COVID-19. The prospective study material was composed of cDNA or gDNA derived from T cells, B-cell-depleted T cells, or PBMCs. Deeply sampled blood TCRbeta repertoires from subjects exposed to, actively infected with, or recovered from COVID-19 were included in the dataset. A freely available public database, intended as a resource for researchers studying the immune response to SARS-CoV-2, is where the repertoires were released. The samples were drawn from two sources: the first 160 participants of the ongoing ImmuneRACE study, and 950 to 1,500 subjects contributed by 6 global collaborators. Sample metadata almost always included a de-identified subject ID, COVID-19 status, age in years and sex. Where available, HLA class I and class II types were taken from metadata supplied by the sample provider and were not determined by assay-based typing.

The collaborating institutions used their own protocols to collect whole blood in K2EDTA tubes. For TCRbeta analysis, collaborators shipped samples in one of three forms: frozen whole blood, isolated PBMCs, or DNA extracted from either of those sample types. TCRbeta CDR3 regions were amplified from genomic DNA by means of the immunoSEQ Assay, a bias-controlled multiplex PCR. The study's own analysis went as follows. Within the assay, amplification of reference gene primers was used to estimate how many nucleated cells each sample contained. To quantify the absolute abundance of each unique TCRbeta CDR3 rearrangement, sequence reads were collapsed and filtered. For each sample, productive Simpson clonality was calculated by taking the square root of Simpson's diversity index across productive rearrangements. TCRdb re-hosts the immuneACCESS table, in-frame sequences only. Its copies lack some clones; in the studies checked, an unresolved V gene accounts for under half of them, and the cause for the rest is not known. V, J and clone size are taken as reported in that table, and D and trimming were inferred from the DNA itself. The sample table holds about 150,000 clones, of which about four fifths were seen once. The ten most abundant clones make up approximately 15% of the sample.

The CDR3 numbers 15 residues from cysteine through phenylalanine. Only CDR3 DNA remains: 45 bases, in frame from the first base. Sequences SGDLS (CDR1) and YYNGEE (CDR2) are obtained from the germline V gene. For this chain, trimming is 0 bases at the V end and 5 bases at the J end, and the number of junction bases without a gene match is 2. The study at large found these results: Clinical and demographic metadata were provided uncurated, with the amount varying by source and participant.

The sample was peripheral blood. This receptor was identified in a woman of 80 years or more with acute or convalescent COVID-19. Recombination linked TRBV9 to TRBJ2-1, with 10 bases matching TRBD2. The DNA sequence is TGTGCCAGCAGCGTAGGGAGCGGGAGGGACAATGAGCAGTTCTTC. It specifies CASSVGSGRDNEQFF.